The present TCR beta chain was sequenced within a study of blood T cell repertoires in COVID-19. At the level of the study: Samples of COVID-19 (acute and convalescent) were obtained from the United States, Italy and Spain. PBMCs, B-cell-depleted T cells, or T cells were the source of the cDNA or gDNA that made up the material.

The CDR3 length is 15 residues. The germline V gene encodes CDR1 SGHTA and CDR2 FQGNSA. V shed 5 bases and J 4 bases; nucleotides not matched to a gene: 8. Methods used by the authors: Quantification of nucleated cells was approximated via reference gene primer amplification. The repertoire was sequenced with immunoSEQ multiplex PCR; TCRdb's copy has only in-frame clones and lacks some. V and J calls and clone size are given by that table; D and trimming were obtained from the DNA. The sample carries about 250,000 clones, around nine tenths recorded once. The J gene is TRBJ2-1, the V gene TRBV7-2; 7 positions match TRBD2. The specimen was peripheral blood. The TCR originated in a woman aged 55-70 years who had recovered from COVID-19. The DNA for the CDR3 is TGTGCCAGCAGCCCAGTCGGGGGGTTTTACAATGAGCAGTTCTTC. This sequence encodes CASSPVGGFYNEQFF.